This T cell receptor beta chain was recorded in a study of cytomegalovirus exposure and HLA in healthy donors. General study findings and limits: Among TCR beta chains of equal frequency, HLA-associated ones were more clonally expanded in a later analysis. In a later analysis, parvovirus B19, influenza, CMV and Epstein-Barr virus appeared linked to several top co-occurrence clusters.

Details on this clone: Its antigen is unknown.

Losses at the gene ends were 5 bases for V and 10 bases for J; bases not matched to a gene: 10. CDR3 size: 13 residues. Germline assignment: CDR1 MNHNS and CDR2 SASEGT. The PCR ran on 60 Vbeta and 13 Jbeta primers. Only in-frame clones appear in the TCRdb table, and some are missing; sequencing was by immunoSEQ multiplex PCR. This table has 100,000 or so clones, around 72% appearing once. The clonotype was recovered from a man in his forties in good health and CMV-seronegative. The genes are TRBV6-1 and TRBJ2-7; 8 bases fit TRBD1. The sample was PBMCs. The CDR3: CASSTDRGLNQYF. In DNA form, the CDR3 reads TGTGCCAGCAGTACCGACAGGGGCCTGAACCAGTACTTC.